This TCR beta chain stems from a study of radiation and T cells in renal cell carcinoma. Libraries were prepared by immunoSEQ multiplex PCR; TCRdb keeps only in-frame clonotypes and omits some of them. The sample records fewer than 80,000 clones, 83% being singletons. Time point here: blood 4 weeks post-SBRT, at nephrectomy. Described treatment: 15 Gy SBRT to primary tumor, nephrectomy 4 weeks later. The sample in question was blood, obtained from a patient whose treatment included radiotherapy and nephrectomy. This sequence was found in a woman aged 60 to 75 with renal cell carcinoma.

CDR3 DNA: TGTGCCAGCAGTCCCCTAGCTGGCAATACGCAGTATTTT. Protein sequence: CASSPLAGNTQYF. This chain joins TRBV28 and TRBJ2-3; TRBD2 is a possible D gene (5 bases). The CDR3 has 13 amino acids. CDR1 and CDR2 from the germline V gene are MDHEN and SYDVKM. The germline V and J ends were trimmed by 5 bases and 7 bases, with 13 bases remaining between them.